This T cell receptor (beta chain) was documented in a study of T cell repertoires in cytomegalovirus infection. Across the study: It can be stated that public TCR beta signatures indicated CMV infection as well as a matching HLA type. Study findings and constraints: Across the ex vivo response, the dominant clonotypes were HLA-C-restricted CMV-specific TCR beta clonotypes. Identification of carriers of CMV plus the relevant HLA was achieved through cumulative public TCR beta family frequency.

Between the trimmed V and J ends, which lost 3 bases and 3 bases, there was a span of 10 bases. The germline gives CDR1 SGHDT, CDR2 YYEEEE. The CDR3 is made up of 13 amino acids. The table lists this clonotype with a few counts. Its antigen is not known. TCRdb re-derived calls from the reads in MiXCR, one entry per CDR3 protein. This sample carries roughly 310,000 distinct CDR3 sequences, 15% to 20% of them seen once, and the ten largest clones take approximately 12%. The specimen was PBMCs. This clonotype was sampled from a human donor in good health (CMV status not recorded). Some clones in this sample may be carry-over from other donors' samples. The chain recombines TRBV5-6 with TRBJ2-7; D is unclear. The CDR3 DNA reads as TGTGCCAGCAGCTCCTATAATGGCTACGAGCAGTACTTC. It translates to CASSSYNGYEQYF.